This T cell receptor (beta chain) was identified during a study of beta chain features in type 1 diabetes. Expressed TCRB transcripts got sequenced, as all isolated RNA was reverse transcribed. Some clones are missing from TCRdb's copy, which holds only in-frame ones; the method was immunoSEQ multiplex PCR. In the table there are approximately 140,000 clones, 9% to 10% of which are singletons. Heparinised blood was drawn once per donor, averaging about 100 mL. Sorting produced populations that all topped 98% purity. The CDR3 sequence is 16 residues long. CDR1 MNHEY and CDR2 SMNVEV come from the germline V gene (reference sequence). With 5 bases removed from V and 1 base from J, the gap between germline ends came to 17 bases. Whole-study results and caveats: Naive, central memory and regulatory TCRB repertoires appeared more similar among patients than healthy donors. TCRB CDR3s were moderately but significantly shorter in Type 1 diabetes patients in all four CD4+ subsets.

Of note for this clone: Its antigen is currently unknown.

The chain joins TRBV27 to TRBJ1-1; tentative D call: TRBD1 (6 bases). The clonotype comes from a woman between 40 and 50 years old in good health. The material sequenced was central memory CD4+ T cells from blood. The CDR3: CASSGLSVTGNTEAFF. The CDR3 DNA follows: TGTGCCAGCAGTGGGCTCTCTGTGACAGGGAACACTGAAGCTTTCTTT.